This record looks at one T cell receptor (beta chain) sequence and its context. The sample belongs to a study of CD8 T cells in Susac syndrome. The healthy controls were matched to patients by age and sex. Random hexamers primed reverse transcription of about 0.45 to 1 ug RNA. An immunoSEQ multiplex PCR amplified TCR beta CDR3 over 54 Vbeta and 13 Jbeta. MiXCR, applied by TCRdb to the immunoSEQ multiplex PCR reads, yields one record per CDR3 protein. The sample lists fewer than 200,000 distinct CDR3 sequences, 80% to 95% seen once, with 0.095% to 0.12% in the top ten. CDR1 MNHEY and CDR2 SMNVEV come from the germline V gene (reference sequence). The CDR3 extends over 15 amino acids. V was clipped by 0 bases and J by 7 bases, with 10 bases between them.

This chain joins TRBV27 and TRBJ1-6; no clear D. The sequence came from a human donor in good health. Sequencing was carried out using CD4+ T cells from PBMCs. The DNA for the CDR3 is TGTGCCAGCAGTTTATCGGCCCCTTCGAATTCACCCCTCCACTTT. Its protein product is CASSLSAPSNSPLHF.